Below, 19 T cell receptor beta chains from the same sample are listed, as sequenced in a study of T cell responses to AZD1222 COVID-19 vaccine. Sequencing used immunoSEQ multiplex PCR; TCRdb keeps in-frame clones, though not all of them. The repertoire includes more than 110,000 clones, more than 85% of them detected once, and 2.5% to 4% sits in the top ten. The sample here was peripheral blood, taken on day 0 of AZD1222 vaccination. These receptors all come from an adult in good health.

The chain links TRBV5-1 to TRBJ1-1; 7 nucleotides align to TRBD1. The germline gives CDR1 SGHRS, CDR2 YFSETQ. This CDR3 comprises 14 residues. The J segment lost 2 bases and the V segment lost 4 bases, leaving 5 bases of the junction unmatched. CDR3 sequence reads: CASSGGQSNTEAFF. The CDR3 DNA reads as TGCGCCAGCAGCGGGGGACAGAGCAACACTGAAGCTTTCTTT.

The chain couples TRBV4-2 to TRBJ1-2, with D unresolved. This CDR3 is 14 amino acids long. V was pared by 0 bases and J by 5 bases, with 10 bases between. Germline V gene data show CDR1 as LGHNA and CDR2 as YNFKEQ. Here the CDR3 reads CASSQDLSVYGYTF. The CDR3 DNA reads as TGTGCCAGCAGCCAAGATTTATCAGTATATGGCTACACCTTC.

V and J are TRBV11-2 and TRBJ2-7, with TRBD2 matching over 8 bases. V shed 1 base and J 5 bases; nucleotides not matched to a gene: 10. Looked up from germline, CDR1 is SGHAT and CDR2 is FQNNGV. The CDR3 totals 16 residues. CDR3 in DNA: TGTGCCAGCAGCTTAGGCGGGAGGCGAACCTCAGACGAGCAGTACTTC. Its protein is CASSLGGRRTSDEQYF.

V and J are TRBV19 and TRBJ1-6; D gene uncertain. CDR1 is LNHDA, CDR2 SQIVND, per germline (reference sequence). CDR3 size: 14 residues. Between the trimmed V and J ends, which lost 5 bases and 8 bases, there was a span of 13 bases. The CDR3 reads CASSFLDGDSPLHF. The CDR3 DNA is TGTGCCAGTAGTTTTCTGGACGGAGATTCACCCCTCCACTTT.

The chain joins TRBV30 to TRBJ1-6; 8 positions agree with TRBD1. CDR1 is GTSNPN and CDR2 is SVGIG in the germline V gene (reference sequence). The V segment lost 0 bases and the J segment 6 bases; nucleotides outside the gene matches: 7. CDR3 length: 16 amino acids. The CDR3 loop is CAWSVPLTGGNSPLHF. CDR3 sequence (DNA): TGTGCCTGGAGTGTGCCCTTAACAGGGGGTAATTCACCCCTCCACTTT.

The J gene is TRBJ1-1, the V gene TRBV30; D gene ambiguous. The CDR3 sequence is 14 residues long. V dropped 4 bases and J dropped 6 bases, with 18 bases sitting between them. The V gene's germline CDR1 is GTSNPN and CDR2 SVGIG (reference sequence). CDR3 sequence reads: CAWTPGGESPEAFF. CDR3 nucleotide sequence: TGTGCCTGGACACCGGGCGGGGAGAGCCCTGAAGCTTTCTTT.

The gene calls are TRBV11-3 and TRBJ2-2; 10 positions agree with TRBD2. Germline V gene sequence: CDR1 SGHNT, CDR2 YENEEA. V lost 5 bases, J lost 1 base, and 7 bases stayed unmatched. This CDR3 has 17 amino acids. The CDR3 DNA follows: TGTGCCAGCAGCCTCCAGGTAGCGGGAGGGAACACCGGGGAGCTGTTTTTT. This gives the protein CASSLQVAGGNTGELFF.

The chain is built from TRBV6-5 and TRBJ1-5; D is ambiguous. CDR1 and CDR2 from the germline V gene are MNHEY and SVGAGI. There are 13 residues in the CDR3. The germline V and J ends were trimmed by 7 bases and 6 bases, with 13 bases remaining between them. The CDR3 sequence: CASKVRPGQPQHF. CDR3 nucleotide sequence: TGTGCCAGCAAGGTCAGGCCGGGTCAGCCCCAGCATTTT.

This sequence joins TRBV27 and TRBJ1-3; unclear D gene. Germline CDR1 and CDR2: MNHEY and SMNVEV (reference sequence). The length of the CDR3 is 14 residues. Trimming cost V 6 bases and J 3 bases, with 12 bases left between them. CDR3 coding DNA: TGTGCCAGCAGGGCCTACAGCGGTGGAAACACCATATATTTT. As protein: CASRAYSGGNTIYF.

The CDR3 region has the DNA TGTGCCAGCAGCCGACAGGGAACCTACGAGCAGTACTTC. Translating gives CASSRQGTYEQYF. The chain recombines TRBV28 with TRBJ2-7; 7 bases match TRBD1. Germline CDR1 reads MDHEN; CDR2 reads SYDVKM. The CDR3 extends over 13 amino acids. Trimming at V came to 6 bases and at J to 2 bases, leaving 4 bases not matched to a gene.

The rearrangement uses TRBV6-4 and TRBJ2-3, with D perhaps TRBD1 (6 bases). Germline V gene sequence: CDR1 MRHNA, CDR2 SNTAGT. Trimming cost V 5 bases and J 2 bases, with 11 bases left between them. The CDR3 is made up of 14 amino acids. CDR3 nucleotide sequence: TGTGCCAGCAGTACAGGGCCGCACACAGATACGCAGTATTTT. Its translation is CASSTGPHTDTQYF.

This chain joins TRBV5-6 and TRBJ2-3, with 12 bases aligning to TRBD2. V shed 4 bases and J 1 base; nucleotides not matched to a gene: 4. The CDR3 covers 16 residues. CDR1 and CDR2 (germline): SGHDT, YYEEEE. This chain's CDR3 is CASSRRLAGGTDTQYF. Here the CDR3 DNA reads TGTGCCAGCAGCCGTAGACTAGCGGGAGGCACAGATACGCAGTATTTT.

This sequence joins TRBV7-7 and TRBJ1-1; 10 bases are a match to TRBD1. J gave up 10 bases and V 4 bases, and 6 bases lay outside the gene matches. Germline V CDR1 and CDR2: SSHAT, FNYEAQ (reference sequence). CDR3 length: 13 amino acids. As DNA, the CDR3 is TGTGCCAGCAGCTCCGGGACAGGGGCACGAGCTTTCTTT. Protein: CASSSGTGARAFF.

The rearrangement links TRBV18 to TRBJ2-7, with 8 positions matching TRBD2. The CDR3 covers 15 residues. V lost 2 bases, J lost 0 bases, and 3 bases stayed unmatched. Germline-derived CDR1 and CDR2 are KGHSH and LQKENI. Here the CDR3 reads CASSPAAGASYEQYF. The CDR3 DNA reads TGTGCCAGCTCACCAGCAGCGGGAGCCTCCTACGAGCAGTACTTC.

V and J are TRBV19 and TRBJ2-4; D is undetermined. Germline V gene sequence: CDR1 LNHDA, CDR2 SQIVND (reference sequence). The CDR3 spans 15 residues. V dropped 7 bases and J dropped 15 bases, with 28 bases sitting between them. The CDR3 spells CASTTTGLRETLRYF. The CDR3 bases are TGTGCCAGTACCACAACGGGCCTTAGGGAAACATTGAGGTACTTC.

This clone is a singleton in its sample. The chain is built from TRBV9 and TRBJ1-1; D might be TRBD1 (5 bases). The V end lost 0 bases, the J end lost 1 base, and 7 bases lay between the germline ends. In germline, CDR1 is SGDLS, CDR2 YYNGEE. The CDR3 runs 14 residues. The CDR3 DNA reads TGTGCCAGCAGCGTAGTGGGGGGGAACACTGAAGCTTTCTTT. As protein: CASSVVGGNTEAFF.

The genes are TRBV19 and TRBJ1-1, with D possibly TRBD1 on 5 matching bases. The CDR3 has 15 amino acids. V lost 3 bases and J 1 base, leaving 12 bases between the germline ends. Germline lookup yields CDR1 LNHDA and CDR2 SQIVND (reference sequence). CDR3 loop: CASSMVGRANTEAFF. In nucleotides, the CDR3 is TGTGCCAGTAGTATGGTGGGCAGGGCGAACACTGAAGCTTTCTTT.

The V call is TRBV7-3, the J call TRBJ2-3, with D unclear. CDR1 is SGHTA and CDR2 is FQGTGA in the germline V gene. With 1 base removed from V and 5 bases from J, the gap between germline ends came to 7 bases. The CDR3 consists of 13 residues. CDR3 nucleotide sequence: TGTGCCAGCAGCTTAAGGCGAGGAGATACGCAGTATTTT. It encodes CASSLRRGDTQYF.

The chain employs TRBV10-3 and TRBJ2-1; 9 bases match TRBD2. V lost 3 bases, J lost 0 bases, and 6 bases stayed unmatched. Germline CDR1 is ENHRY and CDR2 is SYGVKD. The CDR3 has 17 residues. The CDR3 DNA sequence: TGTGCCATCAGTGATAATTCGCGGGAGGGCTCCTACAATGAGCAGTTCTTC. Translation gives CAISDNSREGSYNEQFF.